The 20 T cell receptor beta chains below come from one sample, sequenced in a study of blood T cell repertoires in COVID-19. Assay: immunoSEQ multiplex PCR; the TCRdb copy retains only in-frame clones and omits some. Of roughly 250,000 clones listed, around four fifths are singletons. The sample was peripheral blood. Receptors originate from a woman between 70 and 85 years old with acute or convalescent COVID-19.

The V gene is TRBV5-1, the J gene TRBJ2-3, with 7 bases matching TRBD1. The CDR3 runs to 15 residues. The trim removed 0 bases at V and 6 bases at J, leaving 7 bases unmatched. Per germline, CDR1 SGHRS and CDR2 YFSETQ. As DNA, the CDR3 is TGCGCCAGCAGCTTGGGACAGGGCGGGTATGATACGCAGTATTTT. Translation: CASSLGQGGYDTQYF.

This chain connects TRBV10-1 to TRBJ2-3, with 9 bases identical to TRBD2. Per the germline V gene, CDR1 is WNHNN and CDR2 is SYGVQD (reference sequence). With V trimmed by 6 bases and J by 0 bases, 16 bases remained unmatched. This CDR3 contains 19 residues. In nucleotides, the CDR3 is TGCGCCAGCAGCAGTGGGAATCAGCGGGGGGCAACTAGCACAGATACGCAGTATTTT. Residues: CASSSGNQRGATSTDTQYF.

The CDR3 sequence is CASSLAGQGTYGYTF. DNA for the CDR3: TGCGCCAGCAGCTTGGCGGGACAGGGCACATATGGCTACACCTTC. The chain joins TRBV5-1 to TRBJ1-2, with TRBD1 matching 9 bases. V was clipped by 0 bases and J by 5 bases; unmatched bases: 5. CDR1 is SGHRS, CDR2 YFSETQ, per germline. This CDR3 region has 15 residues.

The rearrangement joins TRBV29-1 to TRBJ1-2, with D possibly matching TRBD1 (6 bases). The CDR3 length is 12 residues. V was shortened by 6 bases and J by 6 bases, with 14 bases between the two germline ends. CDR1 is SQVTM, CDR2 ANQGSEA, per germline. CDR3 in amino acids: CSVGATDHGYTF. CDR3 DNA sequence: TGCAGCGTGGGGGCCACGGATCATGGCTACACCTTC. Together with reference TRBV29-1 and TRBJ1-2, the CDR3 gives the full variable domain: SAVISQKPSRDICQRGTSLTIQCQVDSQVTMMFWYRQQPGQSLTLIATANQGSEATYESGFVIDKFPISRPNLTFSTLTVSNMSPEDSSIYLCSVGATDHGYTFGSGTRLTVV.

The J gene is TRBJ1-2, the V gene TRBV6-4, with 8 positions matching TRBD1. The CDR3 runs 14 residues. V was clipped by 1 base and J by 10 bases; unmatched bases: 8. From germline, CDR1 is MRHNA and CDR2 SNTAGT. CDR3 coding DNA: TGTGCCAGCAGTGACTTTGACCGCAGGGGGCCCTACACCTTC. The encoded protein is CASSDFDRRGPYTF.

This chain links TRBV29-1 with TRBJ1-3, with a possible D match to TRBD1 (5 bases). The germline gives CDR1 SQVTM, CDR2 ANQGSEA. V was cut by 7 bases and J by 7 bases, with 11 bases left in between. The CDR3 has 11 residues. The CDR3 protein is CSGGTWNTIYF. The DNA of the CDR3 is TGCAGCGGCGGGACGTGGAACACCATATATTTT. Full variable domain (missing parts from reference TRBV29-1 and TRBJ1-3): SAVISQKPSRDICQRGTSLTIQCQVDSQVTMMFWYRQQPGQSLTLIATANQGSEATYESGFVIDKFPISRPNLTFSTLTVSNMSPEDSSIYLCSGGTWNTIYFGEGSWLTVV.

The genes are TRBV5-4 and TRBJ1-4; D not certain. CDR3 length: 14 residues. Trimming took off 0 bases at V and 8 bases at J, with 11 bases between the two ends. Germline V gene data show CDR1 as SGHNT and CDR2 as YYREEE (reference sequence). The CDR3 DNA sequence: TGTGCCAGCAGCTTGGGGAGGGTAGGAGAAAAACTGTTTTTT. As protein: CASSLGRVGEKLFF.

This chain connects TRBV19 to TRBJ2-5; D perhaps matches TRBD1 (6 bases). Germline V gene data show CDR1 as LNHDA and CDR2 as SQIVND (reference sequence). V lost 3 bases to trimming and J lost 1 base, with 9 bases between them. The CDR3 is 14 residues long. The CDR3 sequence is CASSIMGAQETQYF. As DNA, the CDR3 is TGTGCCAGTAGTATCATGGGGGCCCAAGAGACCCAGTACTTC.

Here the CDR3 reads CSVKTVAGYNEQFF. The CDR3 DNA reads TGCAGCGTGAAGACAGTAGCTGGGTACAATGAGCAGTTCTTC. The V gene is TRBV29-1, the J gene TRBJ2-1, with TRBD1 as a possible D gene (5 bases). V was shortened by 6 bases and J by 4 bases, with 16 bases between the two germline ends. This CDR3 has 14 residues. Germline loops: CDR1 SQVTM, CDR2 ANQGSEA.

The chain is built from TRBV2 and TRBJ1-1; no clear D. Germline CDR1 is SNHLY and CDR2 is FYNNEI. The V end was cut by 9 bases, the J end by 4 bases, with 15 bases between. The CDR3 consists of 13 residues. The CDR3: CASSLRASTEAFF. CDR3 sequence (DNA): TGTGCCAGTTCTCTGCGGGCGAGCACTGAAGCTTTCTTT. The full variable domain, in which reference TRBV2 and TRBJ1-1 provide the parts outside the CDR3, is EPEVTQTPSHQVTQMGQEVILRCVPISNHLYFYWYRQILGQKVEFLVSFYNNEISEKSEIFDDQFSVERPDGSNFTLKIRSTKLEDSAMYFCASSLRASTEAFFGQGTRLTVV.

V is TRBV5-1 and J is TRBJ2-1; 8 bases are shared with TRBD2. The CDR3 loop spans 16 amino acids. J gave up 7 bases and V 0 bases, and 9 bases lay outside the gene matches. Looked up from germline, CDR1 is SGHRS and CDR2 is YFSETQ. CDR3 sequence: CASSLAAGAVTNEQFF. For the CDR3, the DNA is TGCGCCAGCAGCTTGGCAGCGGGGGCCGTGACGAATGAGCAGTTCTTC. Together with reference TRBV5-1 and TRBJ2-1, the CDR3 gives the full variable domain: KAGVTQTPRYLIKTRGQQVTLSCSPISGHRSVSWYQQTPGQGLQFLFEYFSETQRNKGNFPGRFSGRQFSNSRSEMNVSTLELGDSALYLCASSLAAGAVTNEQFFGPGTRLTVL.

This chain joins TRBV7-2 and TRBJ1-2; maybe TRBD1 (6 bases). This CDR3 region has 13 residues. Per germline, CDR1 SGHTA and CDR2 FQGNSA. Trimming pared 5 bases from V and 4 bases from J, leaving 11 bases between. The CDR3 loop reads CASSPGQIYGYTF. The CDR3 region has the DNA TGTGCCAGCAGCCCCGGACAGATCTATGGCTACACCTTC.

A few counts support this clone. DNA for the CDR3: TGTGCCAGCCGGTCTAGCGGGAGCTCCTACAATGAGCAGTTCTTC. Residues: CASRSSGSSYNEQFF. This chain links TRBV19 with TRBJ2-1, with 10 bases identical to TRBD2. The CDR3 sequence is 15 residues long. The germline V gene encodes CDR1 LNHDA and CDR2 SQIVND (reference sequence). V lost 9 bases and J lost 0; bases outside the gene matches: 5.

Comments on this clone: Other DNA sequences of this sample code for an identical CDR3. The rearrangement uses TRBV5-1 and TRBJ2-7, with 9 nucleotides matching TRBD1. Germline CDR1 is SGHRS and CDR2 is YFSETQ. CDR3 size: 14 residues. Trimming cost V 3 bases and J 2 bases; bases outside gene matches: 3. CDR3 protein: CASSSGQGAYEQYF. In nucleotides, the CDR3 is TGCGCCAGCAGCTCGGGACAGGGAGCCTACGAGCAGTACTTC.

The rearrangement links TRBV6-1 to TRBJ1-1; TRBD1 agrees at 10 bases. Germline trimming cut 3 bases from V and 4 bases from J; bases unmatched to any gene: 5. This CDR3 has 15 amino acids. Germline V gives CDR1 MNHNS, CDR2 SASEGT. The CDR3: CASSEGQGIVTEAFF. The CDR3 DNA follows: TGTGCCAGCAGTGAGGGACAGGGGATAGTCACTGAAGCTTTCTTT.

The V gene is TRBV10-3, the J gene TRBJ2-7; D is possibly TRBD1 (6 bases). The V end lost 0 bases, the J end lost 3 bases, and 9 bases lay between the germline ends. From germline, CDR1 is ENHRY and CDR2 SYGVKD. The CDR3 consists of 14 residues. The CDR3 reads CAISESSDSYEQYF. The CDR3 DNA sequence: TGTGCCATCAGTGAGTCATCGGACAGCTACGAGCAGTACTTC.

The rearrangement joins TRBV6-2 or TRBV6-3 to TRBJ1-2; D remains ambiguous. The V gene's germline CDR1 is MNHEY and CDR2 SVGEGT. The CDR3 has 13 residues. V was shortened by 2 bases and J by 8 bases, with 12 bases between the two germline ends. The CDR3 coding sequence is TGTGCCAGCAGTTACGCCGGGGTAGGCGGCTACACCTTC. This codes for CASSYAGVGGYTF.

The J gene is TRBJ2-1, the V gene TRBV5-1; D perhaps matches TRBD2 (6 bases). Trimming took off 2 bases at V and 8 bases at J, with 11 bases between the two ends. CDR3 length: 13 amino acids. CDR1 is SGHRS and CDR2 is YFSETQ in the germline V gene. The CDR3 loop reads CASSFGGDHEQFF. The CDR3 bases are TGCGCCAGCAGCTTTGGAGGGGACCATGAGCAGTTCTTC.

The chain is built from TRBV10-2 and TRBJ1-4, with 9 bases aligning to TRBD1. V was pared by 4 bases and J by 7 bases, with 4 bases of the junction left unmatched. CDR3 length: 14 residues. CDR1 is WSHSY and CDR2 is SAAADI in the germline V gene. The CDR3 region has the DNA TGCGCCAGCAGTGGAGGACAGGGGTTTGAAAAACTGTTTTTT. The encoded protein is CASSGGQGFEKLFF.

The rearrangement links TRBV5-4 to TRBJ1-4, with D uncertain. V was trimmed by 5 bases and J by 5 bases, leaving 13 bases between them. CDR1 SGHNT and CDR2 YYREEE come from the germline V gene (reference sequence). The CDR3 has 14 residues. In nucleotides, the CDR3 is TGTGCCAGCAGTTCAGCTGGAGGGAATGAAAAACTGTTTTTT. Translation: CASSSAGGNEKLFF.